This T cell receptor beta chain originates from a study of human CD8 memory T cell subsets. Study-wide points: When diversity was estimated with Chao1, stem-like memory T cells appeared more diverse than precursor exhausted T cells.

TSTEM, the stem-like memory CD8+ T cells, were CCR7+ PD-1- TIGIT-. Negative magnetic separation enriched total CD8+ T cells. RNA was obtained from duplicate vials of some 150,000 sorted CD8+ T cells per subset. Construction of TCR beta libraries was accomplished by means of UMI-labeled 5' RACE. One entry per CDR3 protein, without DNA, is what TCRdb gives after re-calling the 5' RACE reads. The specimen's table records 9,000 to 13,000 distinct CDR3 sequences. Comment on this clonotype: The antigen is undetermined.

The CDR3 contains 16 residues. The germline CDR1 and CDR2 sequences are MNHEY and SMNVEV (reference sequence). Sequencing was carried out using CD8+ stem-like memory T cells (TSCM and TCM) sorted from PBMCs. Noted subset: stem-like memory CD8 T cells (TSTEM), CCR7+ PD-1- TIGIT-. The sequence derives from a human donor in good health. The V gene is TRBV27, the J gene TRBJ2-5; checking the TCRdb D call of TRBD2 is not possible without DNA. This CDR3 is CASSSTPTSWRVTQYF.